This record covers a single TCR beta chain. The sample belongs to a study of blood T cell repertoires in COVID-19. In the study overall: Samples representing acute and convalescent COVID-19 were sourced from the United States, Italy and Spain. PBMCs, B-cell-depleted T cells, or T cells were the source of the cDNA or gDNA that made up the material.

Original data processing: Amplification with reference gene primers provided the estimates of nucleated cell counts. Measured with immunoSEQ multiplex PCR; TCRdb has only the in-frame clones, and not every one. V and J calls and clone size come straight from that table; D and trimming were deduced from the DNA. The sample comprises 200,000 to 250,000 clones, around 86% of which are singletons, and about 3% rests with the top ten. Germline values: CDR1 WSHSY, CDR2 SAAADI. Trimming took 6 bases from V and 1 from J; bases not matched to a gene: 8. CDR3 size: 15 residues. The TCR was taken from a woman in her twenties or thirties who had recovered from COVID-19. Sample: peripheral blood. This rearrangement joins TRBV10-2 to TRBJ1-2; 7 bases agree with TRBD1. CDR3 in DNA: TGCGCCAGCAGCCCGACAGGGACAGTTAACTATGGCTACACCTTC. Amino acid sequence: CASSPTGTVNYGYTF.